This TCR beta chain emerged from a study of blood T cell repertoires in COVID-19. Background on the study: Samples of COVID-19 (acute and convalescent) were obtained from the United States, Italy and Spain. The analysed material was cDNA or gDNA that came from T cells, B-cell-depleted T cells, or PBMCs.

This table comes from immunoSEQ multiplex PCR, and its TCRdb copy is limited to in-frame clones, with some not included. The sample records around 200,000 clones, 84% being singletons. Germline V gene sequence: CDR1 MNHEY, CDR2 SVGAGI. V was pared by 10 bases and J by 8 bases, with 11 bases of the junction left unmatched. CDR3 length equals 13 residues. The sample comprised peripheral blood. The rearrangement links TRBV6-5 to TRBJ1-1; 9 bases align to TRBD1. This TCR derives from a human donor in a cohort sampled during active COVID-19. Here the CDR3 reads CAIVGQGTIEAFF. The CDR3 nucleotides read TGTGCCATCGTAGGACAGGGGACGATCGAAGCTTTCTTT.